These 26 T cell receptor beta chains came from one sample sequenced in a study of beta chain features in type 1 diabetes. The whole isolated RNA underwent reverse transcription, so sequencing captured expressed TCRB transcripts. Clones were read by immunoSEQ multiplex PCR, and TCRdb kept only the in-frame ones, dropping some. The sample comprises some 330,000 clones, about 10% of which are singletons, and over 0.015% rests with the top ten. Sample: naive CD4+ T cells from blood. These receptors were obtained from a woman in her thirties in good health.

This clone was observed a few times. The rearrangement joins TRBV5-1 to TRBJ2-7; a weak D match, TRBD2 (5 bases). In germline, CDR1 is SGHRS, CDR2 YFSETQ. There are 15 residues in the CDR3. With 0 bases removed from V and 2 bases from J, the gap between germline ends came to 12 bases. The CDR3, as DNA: TGCGCCAGCAGCTTGGGGGAGCGGAGCCCCTACGAGCAGTACTTC. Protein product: CASSLGERSPYEQYF.

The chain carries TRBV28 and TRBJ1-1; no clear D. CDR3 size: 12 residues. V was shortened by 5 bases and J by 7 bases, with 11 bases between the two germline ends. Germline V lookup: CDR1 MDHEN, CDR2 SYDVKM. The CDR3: CASSPTVNEAFF. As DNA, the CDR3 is TGTGCCAGCAGTCCTACGGTTAATGAAGCTTTCTTT.

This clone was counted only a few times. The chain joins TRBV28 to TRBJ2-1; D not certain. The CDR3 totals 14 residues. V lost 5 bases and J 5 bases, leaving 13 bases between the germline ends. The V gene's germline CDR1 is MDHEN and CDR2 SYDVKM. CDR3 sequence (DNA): TGTGCCAGCAGTCCCCGATATAGAAACAATGAGCAGTTCTTC. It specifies CASSPRYRNNEQFF.

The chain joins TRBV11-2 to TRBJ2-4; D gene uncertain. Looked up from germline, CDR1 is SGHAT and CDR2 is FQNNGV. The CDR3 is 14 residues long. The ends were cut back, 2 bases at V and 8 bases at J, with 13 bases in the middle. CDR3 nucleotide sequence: TGTGCCAGCAGCTTAACCATCCCTAACGACATTCAGTACTTC. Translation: CASSLTIPNDIQYF.

In DNA, the CDR3 is TGTGCCAGCAGCCCCGGACAGGGGAACACTGAAGCTTTCTTT. It translates to CASSPGQGNTEAFF. This chain connects TRBV6-5 to TRBJ1-1; TRBD1 matches 8 bases. The junction had 4 bases not matched to a gene; V was cut back by 6 bases and J by 1 base. CDR1 is MNHEY and CDR2 is SVGAGI in the germline V gene. CDR3 length: 14 residues.

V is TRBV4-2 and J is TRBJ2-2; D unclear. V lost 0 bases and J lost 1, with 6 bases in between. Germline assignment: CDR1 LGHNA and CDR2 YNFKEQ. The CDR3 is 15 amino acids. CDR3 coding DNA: TGTGCCAGCAGCCAAGACAGAATGAACACCGGGGAGCTGTTTTTT. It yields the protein CASSQDRMNTGELFF.

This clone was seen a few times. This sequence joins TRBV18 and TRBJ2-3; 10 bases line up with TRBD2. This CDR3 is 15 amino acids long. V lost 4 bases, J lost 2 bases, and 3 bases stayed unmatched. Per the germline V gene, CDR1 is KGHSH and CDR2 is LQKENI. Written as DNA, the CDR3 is TGTGCCAGCTCACGTACTAGCGGGGTCACAGATACGCAGTATTTT. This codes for CASSRTSGVTDTQYF. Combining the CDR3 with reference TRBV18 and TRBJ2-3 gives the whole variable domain NAGVMQNPRHLVRRRGQEARLRCSPMKGHSHVYWYRQLPEEGLKFMVYLQKENIIDESGMPKERFSAEFPKEGPSILRIQQVVRGDSAAYFCASSRTSGVTDTQYFGPGTRLTVL.

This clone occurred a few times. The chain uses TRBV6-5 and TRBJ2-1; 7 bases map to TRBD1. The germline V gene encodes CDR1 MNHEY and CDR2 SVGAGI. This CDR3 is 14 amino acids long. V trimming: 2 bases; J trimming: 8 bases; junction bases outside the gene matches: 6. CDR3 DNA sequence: TGTGCCAGCAGTTACAAGGCAGGGGGTCATGAGCAGTTCTTC. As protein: CASSYKAGGHEQFF.

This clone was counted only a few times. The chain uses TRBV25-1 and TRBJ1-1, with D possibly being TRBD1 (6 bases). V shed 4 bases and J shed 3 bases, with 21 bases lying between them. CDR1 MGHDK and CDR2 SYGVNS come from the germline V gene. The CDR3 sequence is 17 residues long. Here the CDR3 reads CASSGSGQKRADTEAFF. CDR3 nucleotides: TGTGCCAGCAGTGGTTCGGGACAAAAGAGGGCTGACACTGAAGCTTTCTTT.

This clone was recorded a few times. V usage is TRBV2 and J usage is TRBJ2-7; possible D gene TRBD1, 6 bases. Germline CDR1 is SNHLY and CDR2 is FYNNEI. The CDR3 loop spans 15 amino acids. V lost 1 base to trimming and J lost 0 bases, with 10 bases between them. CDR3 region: CASSEGQGSSYEQYF. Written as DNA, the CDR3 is TGTGCCAGCAGTGAAGGGCAGGGGAGCTCCTACGAGCAGTACTTC.

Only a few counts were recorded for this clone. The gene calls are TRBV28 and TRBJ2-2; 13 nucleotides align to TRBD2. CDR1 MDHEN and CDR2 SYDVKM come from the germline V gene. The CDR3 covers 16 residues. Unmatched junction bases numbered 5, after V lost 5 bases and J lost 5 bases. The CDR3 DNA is TGTGCCAGCAGTCCCCGACTAGCGGGAGGTACCGGGGAGCTGTTTTTT. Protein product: CASSPRLAGGTGELFF.

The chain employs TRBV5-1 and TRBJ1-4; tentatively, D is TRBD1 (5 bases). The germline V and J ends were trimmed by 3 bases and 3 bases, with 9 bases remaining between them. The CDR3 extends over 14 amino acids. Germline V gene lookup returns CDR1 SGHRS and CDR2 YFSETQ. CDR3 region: CASSYRQSNEKLFF. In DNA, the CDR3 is TGCGCCAGCAGCTACCGACAGTCTAATGAAAAACTGTTTTTT.

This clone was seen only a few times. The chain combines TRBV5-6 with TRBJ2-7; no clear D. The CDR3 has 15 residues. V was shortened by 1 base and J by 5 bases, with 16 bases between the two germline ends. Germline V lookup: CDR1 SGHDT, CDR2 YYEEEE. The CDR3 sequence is CASSLISSSIHEQYF. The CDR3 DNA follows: TGTGCCAGCAGCTTGATCAGTAGCTCTATACACGAGCAGTACTTC.

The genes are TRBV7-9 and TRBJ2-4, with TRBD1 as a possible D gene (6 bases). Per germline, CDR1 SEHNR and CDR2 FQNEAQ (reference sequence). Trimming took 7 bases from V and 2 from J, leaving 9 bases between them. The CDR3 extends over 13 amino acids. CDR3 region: CASTRDTKNIQYF. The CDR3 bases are TGTGCCAGCACCAGGGACACCAAAAACATTCAGTACTTC.

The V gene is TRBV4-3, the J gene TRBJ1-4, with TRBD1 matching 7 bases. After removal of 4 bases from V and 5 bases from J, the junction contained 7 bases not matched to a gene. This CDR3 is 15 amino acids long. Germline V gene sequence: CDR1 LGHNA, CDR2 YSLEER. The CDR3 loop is CASSLTTGPNEKLFF. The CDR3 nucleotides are TGCGCCAGCAGCCTGACGACAGGGCCCAATGAAAAACTGTTTTTT.

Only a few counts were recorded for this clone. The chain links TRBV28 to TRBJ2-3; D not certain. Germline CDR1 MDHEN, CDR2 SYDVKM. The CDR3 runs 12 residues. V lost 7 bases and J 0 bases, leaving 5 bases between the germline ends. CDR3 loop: CASIGSTDTQYF. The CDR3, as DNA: TGTGCCAGCATCGGGAGCACAGATACGCAGTATTTT.

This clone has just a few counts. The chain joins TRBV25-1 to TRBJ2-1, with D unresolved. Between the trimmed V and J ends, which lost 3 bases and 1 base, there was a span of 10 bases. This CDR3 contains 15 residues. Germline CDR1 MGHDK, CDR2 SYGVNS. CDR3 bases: TGTGCCAGCAGTGATCCGTCAGTATCCTACAATGAGCAGTTCTTC. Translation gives CASSDPSVSYNEQFF. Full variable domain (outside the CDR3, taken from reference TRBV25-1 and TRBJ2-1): EADIYQTPRYLVIGTGKKITLECSQTMGHDKMYWYQQDPGMELHLIHYSYGVNSTEKGDLSSESTVSRIRTEHFPLTLESARPSHTSQYLCASSDPSVSYNEQFFGPGTRLTVL.

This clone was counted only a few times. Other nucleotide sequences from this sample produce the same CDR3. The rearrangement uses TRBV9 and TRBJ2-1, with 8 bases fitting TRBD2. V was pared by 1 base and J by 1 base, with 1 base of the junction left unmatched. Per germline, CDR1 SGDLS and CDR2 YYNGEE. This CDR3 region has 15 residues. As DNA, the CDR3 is TGTGCCAGCAGCGTAAGCGGGAGTTCCTACAATGAGCAGTTCTTC. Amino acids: CASSVSGSSYNEQFF.

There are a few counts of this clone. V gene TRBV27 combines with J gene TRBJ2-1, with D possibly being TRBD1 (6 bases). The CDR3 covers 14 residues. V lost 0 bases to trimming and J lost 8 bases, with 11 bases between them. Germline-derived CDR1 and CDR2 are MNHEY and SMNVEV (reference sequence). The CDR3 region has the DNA TGTGCCAGCAGTTTATCTGTCAGGGGCCATGAGCAGTTCTTC. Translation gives CASSLSVRGHEQFF.

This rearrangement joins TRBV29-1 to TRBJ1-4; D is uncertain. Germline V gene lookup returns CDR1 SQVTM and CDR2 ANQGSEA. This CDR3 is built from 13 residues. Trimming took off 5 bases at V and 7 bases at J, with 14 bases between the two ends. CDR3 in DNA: TGCAGCGTTCGGCAGGCTTTACCTGAAAAACTGTTTTTT. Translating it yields CSVRQALPEKLFF.

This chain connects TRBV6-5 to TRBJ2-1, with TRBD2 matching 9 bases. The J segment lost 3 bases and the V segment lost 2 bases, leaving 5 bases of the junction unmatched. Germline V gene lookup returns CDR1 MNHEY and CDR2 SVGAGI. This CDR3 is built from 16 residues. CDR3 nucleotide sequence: TGTGCCAGCAGTTACCAAAGCGGGAGGCTCTACAATGAGCAGTTCTTC. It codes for CASSYQSGRLYNEQFF.

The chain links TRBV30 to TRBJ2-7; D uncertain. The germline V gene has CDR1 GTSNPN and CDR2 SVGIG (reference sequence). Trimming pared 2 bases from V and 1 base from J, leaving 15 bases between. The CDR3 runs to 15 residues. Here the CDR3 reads CAWSFPPDKSYEQYF. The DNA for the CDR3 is TGTGCCTGGAGTTTTCCACCAGATAAATCCTACGAGCAGTACTTC.

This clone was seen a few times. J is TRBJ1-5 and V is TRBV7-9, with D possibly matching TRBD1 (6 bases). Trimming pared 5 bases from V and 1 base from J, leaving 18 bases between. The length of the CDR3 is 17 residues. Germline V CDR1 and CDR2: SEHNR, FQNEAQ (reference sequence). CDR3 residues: CASSRAQGISSNQPQHF. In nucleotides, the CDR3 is TGTGCCAGCAGCCGAGCCCAGGGGATTTCGAGCAATCAGCCCCAGCATTTT.

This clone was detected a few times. The CDR3 DNA reads as TGCGCCAGCAGCTTGGGGGAGTACTCCTACAATGAGCAGTTCTTC. This codes for CASSLGEYSYNEQFF. The rearrangement uses TRBV5-1 and TRBJ2-1; TRBD2 might be the D (5 bases). Germline CDR1 and CDR2: SGHRS and YFSETQ. This CDR3 comprises 15 residues. The ends were cut back, 0 bases at V and 0 bases at J, with 7 bases in the middle.

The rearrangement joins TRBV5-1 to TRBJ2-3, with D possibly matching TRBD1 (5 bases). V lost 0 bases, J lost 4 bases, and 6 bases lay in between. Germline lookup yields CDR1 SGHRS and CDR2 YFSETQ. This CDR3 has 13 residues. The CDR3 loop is CASSLGGADTQYF. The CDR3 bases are TGCGCCAGCAGCTTGGGGGGCGCAGATACGCAGTATTTT. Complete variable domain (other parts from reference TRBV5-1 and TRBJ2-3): KAGVTQTPRYLIKTRGQQVTLSCSPISGHRSVSWYQQTPGQGLQFLFEYFSETQRNKGNFPGRFSGRQFSNSRSEMNVSTLELGDSALYLCASSLGGADTQYFGPGTRLTVL.

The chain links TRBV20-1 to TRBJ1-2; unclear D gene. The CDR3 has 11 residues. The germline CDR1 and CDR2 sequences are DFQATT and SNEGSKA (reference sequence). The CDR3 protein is CSRSANYGYTF. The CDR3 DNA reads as TGCAGCAGGTCGGCTAACTATGGCTACACCTTC.